Listed here are 20 T cell receptor beta chains from one sample, sequenced in a study of OX40 agonist ivuxolimab in advanced cancers. The data were produced by immunoSEQ multiplex PCR, yet TCRdb's version contains in-frame clones alone and is incomplete. The top ten clones hold approximately 9.1% of a sample with roughly 82,000 clones, about 89% of them seen once. The sample in question was CD4+ or CD8+ T cells sorted from blood, obtained in a trial of the OX40 agonist ivuxolimab. The receptors here all came from an adult with an advanced solid tumor such as melanoma, head and neck, liver or kidney cancer.

The CDR3 sequence: CASSPALRGEKLFF. The CDR3 nucleotides are TGTGCCAGCTCACCAGCCCTCAGAGGCGAAAAACTGTTTTTT. V gene TRBV18 combines with J gene TRBJ1-4; D gene uncertain. This CDR3 spans 14 amino acids. Germline-derived CDR1 and CDR2 are KGHSH and LQKENI. The V end lost 2 bases, the J end lost 8 bases, and 12 bases lay between the germline ends.

The V and J genes are TRBV5-1 and TRBJ2-7; 7 nucleotides line up with TRBD1. The CDR3 has 14 amino acids. J gave up 1 base and V 1 base, and 2 bases lay outside the gene matches. The V gene's germline CDR1 is SGHRS and CDR2 YFSETQ. The CDR3 region has the DNA TGCGCCAGCAGCTTGACGACAGGGTCCTACGAGCAGTACTTC. It encodes CASSLTTGSYEQYF.

Concerning this clone: Other DNA sequences in this specimen translate into the identical CDR3. The chain couples TRBV5-1 to TRBJ1-1, with no clear D. The CDR3 is 15 amino acids. With 0 bases removed from V and 0 bases from J, the gap between germline ends came to 9 bases. The germline gives CDR1 SGHRS, CDR2 YFSETQ. CDR3 in amino acids: CASSLVPGLNTEAFF. The CDR3 bases are TGCGCCAGCAGCTTGGTACCCGGTCTGAACACTGAAGCTTTCTTT.

V gene TRBV14 combines with J gene TRBJ1-5; weak D call: TRBD1 (6 bases). Germline assignment: CDR1 SGHDN and CDR2 FVKESK. The CDR3 runs 17 residues. The V end lost 1 base, the J end lost 0 bases, and 13 bases lay between the germline ends. The CDR3 protein is CASSQVVDRDSNQPQHF. DNA for the CDR3: TGTGCCAGCAGCCAAGTCGTGGACAGAGATAGCAATCAGCCCCAGCATTTT.

The chain joins TRBV7-2 to TRBJ2-1; TRBD1 matches 7 bases. The CDR3 extends over 14 amino acids. The V and J ends lost 1 base and 8 bases, in that order; junction bases with no gene match: 5. CDR1 is SGHTA, CDR2 FQGNSA, per germline. CDR3 in amino acids: CASSLETGWDEQFF. DNA for the CDR3: TGTGCCAGCAGCTTAGAGACAGGGTGGGATGAGCAGTTCTTC.

The genes are TRBV6-6 and TRBJ2-4; 7 positions match TRBD1. CDR1 is MNHNY and CDR2 is SVGAGI in the germline V gene (reference sequence). The CDR3 runs 16 residues. V dropped 2 bases and J dropped 5; count of bases not matched to a gene: 9. The CDR3 reads CASSYPTGLTENIQYF. In DNA, the CDR3 is TGTGCCAGCAGTTACCCGACAGGGCTGACGGAAAACATTCAGTACTTC.

V is TRBV12-5 and J is TRBJ1-5, with D uncertain. In germline, CDR1 is LGHNT, CDR2 FRNRAP. V was cut by 1 base and J by 4 bases, with 5 bases left in between. This CDR3 has 13 amino acids. The chain's CDR3 is CASGLGLNQPQHF. In DNA form, the CDR3 reads TGTGCTAGTGGTTTGGGGTTAAATCAGCCCCAGCATTTT.

V gene TRBV4-1 combines with J gene TRBJ2-3, with 10 bases lining up with TRBD2. The CDR3 is 15 amino acids. V shed 1 base, J shed 7 bases, and the junction held 5 bases outside the gene matches. CDR1 MGHRA and CDR2 YSYEKL come from the germline V gene. The CDR3 sequence is CASSQGKRGGNTQYF. The CDR3 bases are TGCGCCAGCAGCCAAGGAAAGCGGGGGGGAAATACGCAGTATTTT.

The chain links TRBV6-4 to TRBJ1-4; possible D gene TRBD1, 5 bases. This CDR3 is built from 15 residues. CDR1 and CDR2 from the germline V gene are MRHNA and SNTAGT. Trimming stripped 11 bases from V and 5 bases from J, with 21 bases between. CDR3 nucleotide sequence: TGTGCCCGTTTCCCGGGACCGGACCTGAATGAAAAACTGTTTTTT. It specifies CARFPGPDLNEKLFF.

The chain couples TRBV7-9 to TRBJ1-1, with D tentatively TRBD1 (6 bases). The V and J ends lost 3 bases and 6 bases respectively, with 11 bases between them. CDR1 and CDR2 (germline): SEHNR, FQNEAQ (reference sequence). This CDR3 has 13 residues. The CDR3 DNA is TGTGCCAGCAGCTTTTCAGGGGAGGCTGAAGCTTTCTTT. Translation gives CASSFSGEAEAFF. Looking up the rest from reference TRBV7-9 and TRBJ1-1 gives the full variable domain: DTGVSQNPRHKITKRGQNVTFRCDPISEHNRLYWYRQTLGQGPEFLTYFQNEAQLEKSRLLSDRFSAERPKGSFSTLEIQRTEQGDSAMYLCASSFSGEAEAFFGQGTRLTVV.

This clone was recorded once. The chain is built from TRBV4-2 and TRBJ1-6; D gene ambiguous. CDR3 size: 14 residues. Trimming left V 4 bases short and J 4 bases short, with 8 bases between. Germline V gene data show CDR1 as LGHNA and CDR2 as YNFKEQ. The CDR3 loop reads CASSLGSYNSPLHF. The DNA for the CDR3 is TGTGCCAGCAGCCTAGGGTCTTATAATTCACCCCTCCACTTT.

This chain joins TRBV12-1 and TRBJ1-2; the DNA was not compared with TRBD1, the D call given in the table. TRBV12-1 is assigned pseudogene status. The CDR3 has 16 amino acids. Here the CDR3 reads CASSFVTGVRIYGYTF. The CDR3 region has the DNA TGTGCCAGCAGCTTTGTCACAGGGGTACGGATCTATGGCTACACCTTC.

This chain links TRBV23-1 with TRBJ2-2; the D is unclear. TRBV23-1 qualifies as an ORF whose function is uncertain. The V and J ends lost 5 bases and 4 bases respectively, with 8 bases between them. CDR3 length: 13 residues. CDR3 region: CASSDTPTGELFF. In DNA, the CDR3 is TGCGCCAGCAGTGACACTCCCACCGGGGAGCTGTTTTTT.

The CDR3 region is CASSLVTANTEAFF. CDR3 DNA: TGCGCCAGCAGCTTGGTCACAGCGAACACTGAAGCTTTCTTT. The chain links TRBV5-1 to TRBJ1-1; D is unclear. The CDR3 covers 14 residues. V lost 0 bases and J 1 base, leaving 7 bases between the germline ends. CDR1 and CDR2 (germline): SGHRS, YFSETQ.

V usage is TRBV5-4 and J usage is TRBJ2-1, with D tentatively TRBD1 (5 bases). V was clipped by 5 bases and J by 9 bases, with 21 bases between them. Per the germline V gene, CDR1 is SGHNT and CDR2 is YYREEE (reference sequence). The CDR3 covers 15 residues. CDR3 bases: TGTGCCAGCAGATCGCAGGGAAGTCGTTCGCTTGAGCAGTTCTTC. It codes for CASRSQGSRSLEQFF.

This chain joins TRBV4-1 and TRBJ2-5; D assignment may be TRBD1 or TRBD2 (5 bases each). The CDR3 length is 15 residues. The V gene's germline CDR1 is MGHRA and CDR2 YSYEKL. The V end was cut by 4 bases, the J end by 2 bases, with 14 bases between. CDR3 in DNA: TGCGCCAGCAGCCTCTCCCCGGGGCAGCAAGAGACCCAGTACTTC. Protein product: CASSLSPGQQETQYF.

The V and J genes are TRBV5-1 and TRBJ1-2; TRBD1 is a possible D gene (6 bases). Looked up from germline, CDR1 is SGHRS and CDR2 is YFSETQ. The CDR3 length is 14 residues. Trimming pared 1 base from V and 4 bases from J, leaving 11 bases between. As DNA, the CDR3 is TGCGCCAGCAGCTTGACAGGGACGGGCTATGGCTACACCTTC. Translation gives CASSLTGTGYGYTF. The complete variable domain, with remaining parts taken from reference TRBV5-1 and TRBJ1-2, reads KAGVTQTPRYLIKTRGQQVTLSCSPISGHRSVSWYQQTPGQGLQFLFEYFSETQRNKGNFPGRFSGRQFSNSRSEMNVSTLELGDSALYLCASSLTGTGYGYTFGSGTRLTVV.

The chain recombines TRBV6-6 with TRBJ2-1; D might be TRBD1 or TRBD2, each matching 5 bases. This CDR3 is 14 amino acids long. Trimming cost V 5 bases and J 7 bases, with 15 bases left between them. CDR1 is MNHNY, CDR2 SVGAGI, per germline (reference sequence). This CDR3 is CASSTGTVGNEQFF. In DNA form, the CDR3 reads TGTGCCAGCAGTACCGGGACCGTCGGGAATGAGCAGTTCTTC.

This clone was seen just once. V and J are TRBV5-1 and TRBJ2-3, with TRBD1 identical over 7 bases. J was trimmed by 2 bases and V by 1 base; bases with no gene match: 7. Germline V CDR1 and CDR2: SGHRS, YFSETQ. There are 16 residues in the CDR3. CDR3 amino acids: CASSLRWDSDTDTQYF. The DNA for the CDR3 is TGCGCCAGCAGCTTGAGGTGGGACAGCGACACAGATACGCAGTATTTT.

The chain combines TRBV7-8 with TRBJ1-4; D gene unclear. V gave up 5 bases and J gave up 7 bases, with 11 bases separating them. Germline values: CDR1 SGHVS, CDR2 FQNEAQ. The CDR3 is 13 residues long. The CDR3 nucleotides are TGTGCCAGCAGCAAAGGGTGGGCTGAAAAACTGTTTTTT. It translates to CASSKGWAEKLFF.